This T cell receptor (beta chain) comes out of a study of blood T cell repertoires in COVID-19. Profiling relied on immunoSEQ multiplex PCR, and the TCRdb table lists in-frame clones only, not all of them. The sample has about 200,000 clones, 85% seen once. Trimming shortened V by 11 bases and J by 0 bases, and 10 bases separated the two germline ends. Germline CDR1 is ENHRY and CDR2 is SYGVKD. This CDR3 is 12 amino acids long. This TCR derives from a man between 40 and 49 years old who had recovered from COVID-19. Material for sequencing was PBMCs or T cells enriched from blood (not recorded which). This chain connects TRBV10-3 to TRBJ1-1; D is unresolved. The DNA of the CDR3 is TGTGCCTCACACGATATGAACACTGAAGCTTTCTTT. Its protein product is CASHDMNTEAFF.